This TCR beta chain was sequenced in a study of shared clonotypes between healthy human individuals. Method: immunoSEQ multiplex PCR; TCRdb's copy keeps in-frame clones and lacks some. The repertoire includes about 2.4 million clones, approximately 94% of them detected once, and approximately 0.37% sits in the top ten. Germline V lookup: CDR1 LNHDA, CDR2 SQIVND (reference sequence). The CDR3 spans 14 residues. V lost 6 bases and J lost 0, with 9 bases in between. The receptor was derived from a man aged 18-30 years in good health. Some clones in this sample may be carry-over from other donors' samples. Sequences were obtained from naive CD4+ T cells from PBMCs. The subset: CD45RA+ positively selected. The chain employs TRBV19 and TRBJ1-3, with D possibly being TRBD1 (6 bases). In DNA form, the CDR3 reads TGTGCCAGTAGCCCGGACAGCTCTGGAAACACCATATATTTT. Its protein product is CASSPDSSGNTIYF.